Listed here is a single T cell receptor beta chain. Its target is not known. The sample comes from a study of cytomegalovirus exposure and HLA in healthy donors. The PCR contained 60 Vbeta and 13 Jbeta primers. This table comes from immunoSEQ multiplex PCR, and its TCRdb copy is limited to in-frame clones, with some not included. The sample carries a few hundred thousand clones, roughly 70% recorded once. The CDR3 sequence is 13 residues long. Germline CDR1 is SGHNT and CDR2 is YENEEA. The V gene lost 2 bases and the J gene lost 7 bases, with 9 bases spanning the gap. Study-wide results and limits: Through in vitro validation, three CMV-associated chains were shown to be specific for CMV antigens.

The V gene is TRBV11-3, the J gene TRBJ2-1; unclear D gene. Sequenced material: PBMCs. The source of this sequence is a female donor in good health and CMV-seronegative. The CDR3 region is CASSLNQVNEQFF. In nucleotides, the CDR3 is TGTGCCAGCAGCTTAAACCAGGTAAATGAGCAGTTCTTC.